The source of this T cell receptor beta chain is a study of T cells after yellow fever vaccination. The overall study: SMART-Seq v4 Ultra Low Input handled preparation of low-cell-number fractions.

General observations from the study: Weaker overall was a secondary response that nonetheless peaked faster, on day 5 versus 15.

One entry per CDR3 protein, called by TCRdb with MiXCR from the 5' RACE reads. The data contain more than 65,000 distinct CDR3 sequences, approximately 7.3% of them seen just once; the ten biggest clones take up approximately 28%. This clonotype has at least ten counts. Its specificity is unknown. Trimming cost V 0 bases and J 9 bases; bases outside gene matches: 12. The CDR3 covers 16 residues. Germline V gives CDR1 MRHNA, CDR2 SNTAGT. V and J are TRBV6-4 and TRBJ1-2; 8 bases line up with TRBD1. Here the sequenced sample was CD8+ T cells sorted from PBMCs, taken less than 11 days after the first yellow fever vaccination. The source of this sequence is a man aged 18 to 29 who received the YFV17D yellow fever vaccine. CDR3 coding DNA: TGTGCCAGCAGTGACTCCCCCGGGCAGGGGGCAGAGAGCTACACCTTC. This sequence encodes CASSDSPGQGAESYTF.